This note documents a single T cell receptor beta chain sequence. What it recognizes is unknown. With 4 bases removed from V and 0 bases from J, the gap between germline ends came to 18 bases. The CDR3 loop spans 17 amino acids. Germline V lookup: CDR1 MGHRA, CDR2 YSYEKL. Researchers ran immunoSEQ v3.0 at survey level. Clones were read by immunoSEQ multiplex PCR, and TCRdb kept only the in-frame ones, dropping some. Of about 20,000 clones listed, roughly 71% are singletons. These data originate in a study of long-term antiretroviral therapy in people with HIV. Whole-study findings and limits: Clonal expansions arising prior to ART prevailed in the repertoire at every time point.

Sequencing was performed on unsorted PBMCs, taken 2.5 years before starting antiretroviral therapy. The chain is built from TRBV4-1 and TRBJ1-1, with D possibly being TRBD1 (5 bases). The origin of this receptor is a woman aged 50 to 60 with HIV. Written as DNA, the CDR3 is TGCGCCAGCAGCCTAAGAGGGGCAGATCGGATGAACACTGAAGCTTTCTTT. Translating it yields CASSLRGADRMNTEAFF.